This TCR beta chain was obtained from a study of blood T cells in healthy people across ages. Looking at the study overall: About one barcoded beta molecule per two T cells was the capture yield of template switching.

Primed by a sample-barcoded 5' primer and a J-beta primer mix, a second PCR proceeded for about 7 to 11 cycles. Each cDNA molecule was tagged by a template-switch adaptor with 12 random nucleotides. Each CDR3 protein gets one entry after TCRdb re-called the 5' RACE reads with MiXCR. The repertoire holds around 1,700,000 distinct CDR3 sequences, roughly 28% seen once, with 7.7% in the top ten. Findings of the study overall: A roughly linear fall in TCR beta diversity per million T cells was seen with increasing age. Whereas aged donors had fewer naive CD4+ cells, long-lived donors had more of them and higher diversity.

This clonotype was seen ten or more times. Its antigen is unknown. Germline CDR1 and CDR2: MGHRA and YSYEKL. V was shortened by 4 bases and J by 2 bases, with 14 bases between the two germline ends. The CDR3 has 15 residues. The receptor's source is a woman under 40 in good health. The sample comprised blood. V and J are TRBV4-1 and TRBJ1-2; D gene unclear. The CDR3 region has the DNA TGCGCCAGCAGCCCCATTCGGACGGTGAACTATGGCTACACCTTC. Translated: CASSPIRTVNYGYTF.